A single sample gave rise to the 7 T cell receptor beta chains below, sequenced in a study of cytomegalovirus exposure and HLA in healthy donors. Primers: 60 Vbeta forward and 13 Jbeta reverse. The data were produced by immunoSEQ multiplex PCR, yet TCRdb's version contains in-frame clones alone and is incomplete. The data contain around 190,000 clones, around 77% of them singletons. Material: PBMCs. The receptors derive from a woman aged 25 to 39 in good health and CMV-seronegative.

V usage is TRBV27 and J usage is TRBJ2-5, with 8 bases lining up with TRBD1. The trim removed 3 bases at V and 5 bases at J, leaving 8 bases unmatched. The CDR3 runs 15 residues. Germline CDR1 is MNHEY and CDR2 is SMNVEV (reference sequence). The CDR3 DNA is TGTGCCAGCAGTTTCCCCCGGGACAGGTGGGAGACCCAGTACTTC. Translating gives CASSFPRDRWETQYF.

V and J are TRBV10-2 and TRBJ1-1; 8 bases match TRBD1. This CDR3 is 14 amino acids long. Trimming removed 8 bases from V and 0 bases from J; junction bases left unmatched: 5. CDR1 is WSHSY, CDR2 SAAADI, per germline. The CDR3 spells CASGGTGLNTEAFF. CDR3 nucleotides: TGCGCCAGCGGCGGGACAGGCCTGAACACTGAAGCTTTCTTT.

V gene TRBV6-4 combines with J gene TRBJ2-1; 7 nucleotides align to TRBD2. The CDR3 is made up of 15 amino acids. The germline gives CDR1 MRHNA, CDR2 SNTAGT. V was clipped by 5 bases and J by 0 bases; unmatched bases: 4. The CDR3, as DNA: TGTGCCAGCAGTACAGCGGGGAGCTCCTACAATGAGCAGTTCTTC. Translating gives CASSTAGSSYNEQFF.

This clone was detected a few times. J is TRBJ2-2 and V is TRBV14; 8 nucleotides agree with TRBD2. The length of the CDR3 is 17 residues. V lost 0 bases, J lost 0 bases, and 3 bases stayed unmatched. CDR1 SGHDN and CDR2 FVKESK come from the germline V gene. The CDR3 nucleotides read TGTGCCAGCAGCCAAGATAGCGGGACAACGAACACCGGGGAGCTGTTTTTT. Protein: CASSQDSGTTNTGELFF. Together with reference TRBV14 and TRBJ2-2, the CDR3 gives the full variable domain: EAGVTQFPSHSVIEKGQTVTLRCDPISGHDNLYWYRRVMGKEIKFLLHFVKESKQDESGMPNNRFLAERTGGTYSTLKVQPAELEDSGVYFCASSQDSGTTNTGELFFGEGSRLTVL.

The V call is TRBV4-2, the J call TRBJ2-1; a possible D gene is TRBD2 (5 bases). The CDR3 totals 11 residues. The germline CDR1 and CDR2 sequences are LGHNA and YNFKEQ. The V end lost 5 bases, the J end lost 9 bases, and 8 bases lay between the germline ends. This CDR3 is CASSLGSEQFF. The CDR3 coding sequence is TGTGCCAGCAGCTTAGGGAGTGAGCAGTTCTTC.

The CDR3 DNA reads TGTGCCAGCAGCCTGCCGACAAGAAGCACAGATACGCAGTATTTT. Its protein is CASSLPTRSTDTQYF. This chain links TRBV14 with TRBJ2-3; D unresolved. This CDR3 contains 15 residues. Trimming shortened V by 4 bases and J by 0 bases, and 11 bases separated the two germline ends. Germline CDR1 and CDR2: SGHDN and FVKESK.

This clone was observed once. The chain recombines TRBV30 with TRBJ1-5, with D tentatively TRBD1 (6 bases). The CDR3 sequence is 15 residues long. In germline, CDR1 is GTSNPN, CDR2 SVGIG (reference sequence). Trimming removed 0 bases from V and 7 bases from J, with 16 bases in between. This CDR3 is CAWSVGQGRGQPQHF. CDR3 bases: TGTGCCTGGAGTGTAGGGCAGGGAAGGGGGCAGCCCCAGCATTTT.